In its sample, the clone carrying this T cell receptor (beta chain) was seen a few times. Its target is not known. CDR3 regions of TCR beta were amplified from RNA transcripts. In the first round, RT-PCR was carried out with HTBI primers, and a multiplex PCR formed the second round. One entry per CDR3 protein, called by TCRdb with MiXCR from the multiplex PCR reads. This table holds roughly 700,000 distinct CDR3 sequences, around 40% found once. The entry originates in a study of Graves' ophthalmopathy and Graves' hyperthyroidism. Points from the study as a whole: In predicting ophthalmopathy progression, the model reached about 71% sensitivity and approximately 72% specificity. Classification of ophthalmopathy versus stable hyperthyroidism by a 13-signature model yielded around 90% sensitivity and roughly 81% specificity. Most expanded clonotypes in thyroid above 0.001 frequency also showed up in blood.

CDR1 is DFQATT and CDR2 is SNEGSKA in the germline V gene (reference sequence). This CDR3 is built from 15 residues. The ends lost 4 bases at V and 5 bases at J; junction bases unmatched: 13. The sequenced sample was peripheral blood. The V and J genes are TRBV20-1 and TRBJ2-5; 7 bases are a match to TRBD2. The TCR was taken from an adult man with Graves' ophthalmopathy. The CDR3 spells CSATASGLEVETQYF. CDR3 nucleotides: TGCAGTGCTACAGCTAGCGGATTGGAGGTTGAGACCCAGTACTTC.